Described below is a single T cell receptor (beta chain) sequence and its context. The antigen is unknown. The same CDR3 is also encoded by other DNA sequences in this sample. Germline values: CDR1 SGHNT, CDR2 YYREEE (reference sequence). The V segment lost 4 bases and the J segment 3 bases; nucleotides outside the gene matches: 14. This CDR3 is 17 amino acids long. The sample comes from a study of cytomegalovirus exposure and HLA in healthy donors. Regarding the study as a whole: Listed as cytomegalovirus-associated were 150 to 200 TCR beta chains.

Primers included in the PCR were 60 Vbeta and 13 Jbeta primers. TCRdb's copy holds only in-frame clones and misses some; the assay was immunoSEQ multiplex PCR. The sample carries approximately 170,000 clones, roughly 85% recorded once. The receptor was isolated from a man under 40 in good health and CMV-seropositive. What was sequenced was PBMCs. V usage is TRBV5-4 and J usage is TRBJ2-7; TRBD1 matches 9 bases. CDR3 DNA sequence: TGTGCCAGCAGCCGCGTAGGCGGGACAGGGACCTACTACGAGCAGTACGTC. The encoded protein is CASSRVGGTGTYYEQYV.